The rows below give T cell receptor beta chains drawn from one sample of a study of shared clonotypes between healthy human individuals. This table comes from immunoSEQ multiplex PCR, and its TCRdb copy is limited to in-frame clones, with some not included. Of hundreds of thousands of clones listed, roughly 95% are singletons. Material: naive CD8+ T cells sorted from blood. The source is a woman aged 25 to 39 in good health. CDR3s include the opening cysteine and the closing phenylalanine or tryptophan. Fields, in order: V gene, J gene, clone size, CDR3 protein. Clone size appears in some rows only: once, few, many, or a class for an expanded clone.

TRBV5-3	TRBJ1-5	NA	CARSWPFRTGGNQPQHF
TRBV11-2	TRBJ2-1	NA	CASSLLSGRALAEQFF
TRBV7-9	TRBJ1-1	NA	CASSYSSTEAFF
TRBV13	TRBJ2-1	NA	CASSPEGLDSSYNEQFF
TRBV20-1	TRBJ2-1	NA	CSASNYNEQFF
TRBV28	TRBJ2-7	NA	CASRGGGTVYEQYF
TRBV10-3	TRBJ2-1	NA	CAPNKAGGDEQFF
TRBV19	TRBJ1-1	NA	CASSPGISAEAFF
TRBV13	TRBJ2-7	NA	CASSPGSGQDSYEQYF
TRBV18	TRBJ1-4	NA	CASSSTGTLNEKLFF
TRBV6-1	TRBJ1-2	NA	CASSERGFYGYTF
TRBV27	TRBJ2-7	NA	CASSYLAGVHEQYF
TRBV6-5	TRBJ1-2	NA	CASSYGGGDGYTF
TRBV7-6	TRBJ1-3	NA	CASSTRGSGNTIYF
TRBV7-9	TRBJ2-3	NA	CASSLGVGADTQYF
TRBV6-6	TRBJ1-2	NA	CASSPMTTPSYGYTF
TRBV28	TRBJ2-7	once	CASSWTGLTYEQYF
TRBV29-1	TRBJ1-1	NA	CSVEMGTGESEAFF
TRBV9	TRBJ2-1	NA	CASSPTPSSLLGNEQFF
TRBV5-5	TRBJ2-7	NA	CASSLDITYEQYF
TRBV27	NA	NA	CASSYVRASGTYEQYF
TRBV4-1	TRBJ2-6	NA	CASSQGHSTKWANVLTF
TRBV19	TRBJ1-2	NA	CASSTFYGQDYGYTF
TRBV6-6	TRBJ2-3	NA	CASSPLGGRTDTQYF
TRBV28	TRBJ2-7	NA	CASSPKAGLAEPYEQYF
TRBV6-5	TRBJ2-7	NA	CASRAAGGVHEQYF
TRBV2	TRBJ2-1	NA	CASSAWNNEQFF
TRBV6-5	TRBJ2-3	NA	CASSTLAEITDTQYF
TRBV5-5	TRBJ1-1	NA	CASSFLGEAFF
TRBV7-9	TRBJ2-1	NA	CASSRLAGYNEQFF
TRBV11-2	TRBJ2-7	NA	CASSLGLASYEQYF
TRBV4-1	TRBJ1-2	NA	CASSPGTGNYGYTF
TRBV27	TRBJ2-5	NA	CASSLDQITSGSLETQYF
TRBV4-1	TRBJ2-7	NA	CASSQNGAGEQYF
TRBV19	TRBJ1-2	NA	CASRSKTGNYGYTF
TRBV9	TRBJ2-3	NA	CASNPGTEHTQYF
TRBV28	TRBJ1-3	NA	CASRRNGTNTIYF
TRBV27	TRBJ1-5	NA	CASRTSNQPQHF
TRBV30	TRBJ2-5	NA	CAWSESWGQETQYF
TRBV30	TRBJ1-3	NA	CAWSVPGIGHTIYF
TRBV7-9	TRBJ2-2	NA	CASLEAGVTGELFF
TRBV27	TRBJ2-1	NA	CASSFTTANEQFF
TRBV11-2	TRBJ2-1	NA	CASSLRTGYPPRYNEQFF
TRBV5-1	TRBJ2-7	NA	CASSEGTGGAYEQYF
TRBV19	NA	NA	CASGASGRRDEQYF
TRBV27	TRBJ2-7	NA	CASSLGDEQYF
TRBV27	TRBJ2-7	NA	CASSKLAPYYEQYF
TRBV5-1	TRBJ2-7	NA	CASGDTKHEQYF
TRBV2	TRBJ2-5	NA	CASRDVSGETQYF
TRBV5-6	TRBJ1-2	NA	CASSQVPGPFYGYTF
TRBV5-5	TRBJ2-2	NA	CASSFRAGDTGELFF